These 6 T cell receptor beta chains came from one sample sequenced in a study of shared clonotypes between healthy human individuals (dated by TCRdb to 2020 to 2021). The library came from the immunoSEQ multiplex PCR assay. TCRdb's version of the immuneACCESS table is confined to in-frame rearrangements and falls short of the full clone set. An unresolved V gene accounts for under half of the shortfall where checked; the remainder is of unknown origin. This sample is represented by 2.3 million or so clones; approximately 95% of them were singletons. 0.39% of the sample rests with the top ten. The sample comprised naive CD4+ T cells from PBMCs. The cell subset or site label for this specimen denotes: CD45RA+ positively selected. These TCRs come from a man aged 18 to 35 in good health. Some clones in this sample may be carry-over from other donors' samples.

This rearrangement joins TRBV7-9 to TRBJ1-2, with a tentative D call TRBD1 (6 bases). The CDR3 is 13 residues long. V lost 2 bases, J lost 6 bases, and 10 bases lay in between. The germline V gene has CDR1 SEHNR and CDR2 FQNEAQ (reference sequence). In DNA form, the CDR3 reads TGTGCCAGCAGCTTACGACAGGCCGATGGCTACACCTTC. Amino acids: CASSLRQADGYTF.

The J gene is TRBJ2-7, the V gene TRBV28; D is perhaps TRBD2 (6 bases). Germline values: CDR1 MDHEN, CDR2 SYDVKM. The CDR3 is 15 residues long. Trimming cost V 4 bases and J 6 bases, with 19 bases left between them. The CDR3 loop reads CASSSPSGVVSEQYF. Written as DNA, the CDR3 is TGTGCCAGCAGTTCCCCCTCGGGGGTAGTAAGCGAGCAGTACTTC. Filled out from reference TRBV28 and TRBJ2-7, the complete variable domain reads DVKVTQSSRYLVKRTGEKVFLECVQDMDHENMFWYRQDPGLGLRLIYFSYDVKMKEKGDIPEGYSVSREKKERFSLILESASTNQTSMYLCASSSPSGVVSEQYFGPGTRLTVT.

V is TRBV6-5 and J is TRBJ1-1; unclear D gene. The CDR3 is made up of 14 amino acids. The V gene's germline CDR1 is MNHEY and CDR2 SVGAGI. Trimming took 5 bases from V and 0 from J, leaving 10 bases between them. This chain's CDR3 is CASSGGFLNTEAFF. CDR3 in DNA: TGTGCCAGCAGTGGCGGCTTCTTGAACACTGAAGCTTTCTTT.

On this clone itself: Other DNA sequences in this specimen translate into the identical CDR3. CDR3 sequence reads: CASSLVSANTGELFF. In DNA, the CDR3 is TGTGCCAGCAGCTTGGTTAGCGCGAACACCGGGGAGCTGTTTTTT. The chain recombines TRBV5-6 with TRBJ2-2; D is perhaps TRBD2 (5 bases). V lost 0 bases and J 0 bases, leaving 6 bases between the germline ends. The germline V gene encodes CDR1 SGHDT and CDR2 YYEEEE. The CDR3 is 15 residues long.

The chain combines TRBV9 with TRBJ2-2; 9 bases line up with TRBD1. With V trimmed by 0 bases and J by 4 bases, 1 base remained unmatched. The CDR3 has 15 amino acids. Germline CDR1 SGDLS, CDR2 YYNGEE. The CDR3 here is CASSVGTGVTGELFF. The CDR3 nucleotides read TGTGCCAGCAGCGTAGGGACAGGGGTCACCGGGGAGCTGTTTTTT.

In the case of this clone: This same CDR3 is encoded by further DNA sequences in the sample. This chain joins TRBV6-5 and TRBJ1-1, with 7 bases aligning to TRBD1. Germline-derived CDR1 and CDR2 are MNHEY and SVGAGI. The CDR3 spans 13 residues. With V trimmed by 6 bases and J by 0 bases, 1 base remained unmatched. The CDR3 DNA is TGTGCCAGCAGAGGGACAGTGAACACTGAAGCTTTCTTT. Translated: CASRGTVNTEAFF.